Detailed here is one T cell receptor beta chain. TCRdb's table, derived via immunoSEQ multiplex PCR, lists solely in-frame clones and lacks some. The sample holds under 300,000 clones, 85% seen once. This CDR3 is built from 17 residues. Trimming at V came to 5 bases and at J to 8 bases, leaving 13 bases not matched to a gene. CDR1 is MNHEY, CDR2 SVGEGT, per germline. The sample originates from a study of blood T cell repertoires in COVID-19. On the study more broadly: Sources were T cells, B-cell-depleted T cells, or PBMCs; the material itself was cDNA or gDNA.

V is TRBV6-2 or TRBV6-3 and J is TRBJ2-1, with 12 bases fitting TRBD2. The sample consisted of peripheral blood. The clonotype originates from a human donor in a cohort sampled during active COVID-19. DNA for the CDR3: TGTGCCAGCAGTAATGGGAGACTAGCGGGAGCCGCCCATGAGCAGTTCTTC. It codes for CASSNGRLAGAAHEQFF.